What follows is one TCR beta chain and its context. This CDR3 has 16 residues. The germline V gene encodes CDR1 SGHTA and CDR2 FQGNSA. The V and J ends lost 5 bases and 2 bases, in that order; junction bases with no gene match: 6. The entry originates in a study of T cell responses to AZD1222 COVID-19 vaccine. Here immunoSEQ multiplex PCR was the method, and the copy in TCRdb shows in-frame clones only, minus some. The sample consists of 150,000 to 200,000 clones, just under 95% of them appearing once. The source of this sequence is an adult in good health. This rearrangement joins TRBV7-2 to TRBJ2-6, with 7 nucleotides matching TRBD2. The sequenced sample was peripheral blood, obtained on day 0 of AZD1222 vaccination. CDR3 residues: CASSPQAGAGANVLTF. The CDR3 nucleotides read TGTGCCAGCAGCCCGCAGGCGGGAGCTGGGGCCAACGTCCTGACTTTC.